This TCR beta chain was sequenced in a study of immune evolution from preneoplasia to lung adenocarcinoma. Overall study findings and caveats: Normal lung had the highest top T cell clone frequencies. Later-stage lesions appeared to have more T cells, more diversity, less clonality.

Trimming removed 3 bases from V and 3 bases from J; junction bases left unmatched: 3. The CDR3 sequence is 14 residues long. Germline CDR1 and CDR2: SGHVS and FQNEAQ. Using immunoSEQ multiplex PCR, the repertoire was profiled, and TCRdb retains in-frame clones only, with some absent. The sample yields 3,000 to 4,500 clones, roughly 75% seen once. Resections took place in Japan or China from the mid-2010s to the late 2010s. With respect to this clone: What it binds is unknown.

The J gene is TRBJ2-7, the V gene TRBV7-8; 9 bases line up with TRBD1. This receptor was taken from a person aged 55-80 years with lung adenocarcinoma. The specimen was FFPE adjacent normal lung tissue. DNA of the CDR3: TGTGCCAGCAGCTTCCTGGACAGGGGCTACGAGCAGTACTTC. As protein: CASSFLDRGYEQYF.